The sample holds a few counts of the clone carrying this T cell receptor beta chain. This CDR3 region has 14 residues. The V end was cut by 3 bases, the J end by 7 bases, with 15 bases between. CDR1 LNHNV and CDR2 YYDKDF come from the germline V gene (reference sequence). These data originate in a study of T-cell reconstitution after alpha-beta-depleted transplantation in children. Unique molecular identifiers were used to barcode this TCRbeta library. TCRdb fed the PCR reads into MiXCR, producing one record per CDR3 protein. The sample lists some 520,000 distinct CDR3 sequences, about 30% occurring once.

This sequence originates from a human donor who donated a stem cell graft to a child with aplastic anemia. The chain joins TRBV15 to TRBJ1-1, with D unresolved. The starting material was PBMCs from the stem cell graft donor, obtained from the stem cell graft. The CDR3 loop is CATSSPTRTIEAFF. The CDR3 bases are TGTGCCACCAGCAGCCCGACCCGAACGATTGAAGCTTTCTTT.